This T cell receptor beta chain was sequenced in a study of blood T cell repertoires in COVID-19. The wider study: Specimens from acute and convalescent COVID-19 originated in the United States, Italy and Spain. PBMCs, B-cell-depleted T cells, or T cells were the source of the cDNA or gDNA that made up the material.

Authors' analysis steps: Estimated nucleated cell counts came from reference gene primer amplification. The repertoire was sequenced with immunoSEQ multiplex PCR; TCRdb's copy has only in-frame clones and lacks some. The V and J calls and the clone size are those of that table, but D and trimming were determined from the DNA. The table shows some 250,000 clones, with approximately 86% occurring only once. The V end lost 1 base, the J end lost 4 bases, and 13 bases lay between the germline ends. The germline V gene encodes CDR1 KGHSH and CDR2 LQKENI. The CDR3 consists of 15 residues. Sequencing was done on a sample of peripheral blood. The rearrangement links TRBV18 to TRBJ1-1; D remains ambiguous. The source is a woman in her late teens or twenties with acute or convalescent COVID-19. The CDR3 loop is CASSPRVIEGTEAFF. The CDR3 DNA reads TGTGCCAGCTCACCACGGGTGATTGAGGGCACTGAAGCTTTCTTT.